This T cell receptor (beta chain) was recorded in a study of T-cell reconstitution after alpha-beta-depleted transplantation in children. General study findings and limits: Several patients had high TCRbeta diversity at day 60; it came from surviving recipient T cells and thymic progenitors. Alpha-beta T cells present about two months after transplant were reported to originate from several hundred expanded graft clones. A year post-transplant, T-cell counts and diversity derived mostly from newly produced T cells.

This sample's TCRbeta library carried unique molecular identifier barcodes. From the PCR reads, TCRdb called clonotypes with MiXCR, one entry per CDR3 protein. The table has 200,000 to 250,000 distinct CDR3 sequences, 7.5% to 9.5% seen once; the top ten hold 6% to 7%. This CDR3 has 13 amino acids. V was shortened by 2 bases and J by 5 bases, with 9 bases between the two germline ends. This clonotype was seen repeatedly, ten times or more. What it binds is not known. This chain joins TRBV12-3 or TRBV12-4 and TRBJ2-5; D uncertain. The TCR was taken from a male patient younger than 18 who had a stem cell transplant for acute lymphoblastic leukemia, so the T cells may come from the graft donor. Material: PBMCs, mostly from graft donor cells, obtained 180 days after TCRalphabeta/CD19-depleted stem cell transplant. In DNA form, the CDR3 reads TGTGCCAGCAGTTTATATACAAAGGAGACCCAGTACTTC. This codes for CASSLYTKETQYF.